A selection of T cell receptor beta chains follows, all from one sample in a study of T cells in Graves' hyperthyroidism and ophthalmopathy. TCRdb fed the multiplex PCR reads into MiXCR, producing one record per CDR3 protein. The top ten clones hold 3.5% to 4.5% of a sample with hundreds of thousands of distinct CDR3 sequences, about 15% of them seen once. The sample taken for sequencing was blood. Receptors were obtained from a woman in her forties with Graves' ophthalmopathy. Each CDR3 is given with its conserved first and last residue. The D gene is left open where the match is weak. Size is omitted from some rows. Given values are once, few, many or a class for expanded clones.

j_call,v_call,d_call,clone_size,cdr3_aa,cdr3_nt
TRBJ2-5,TRBV6-2/TRBV6-3,TRBD2,.,CASSPTSGGLETQYF,TGTGCCAGCAGCCCGACTAGCGGGGGTCTGGAGACCCAGTACTTC
TRBJ1-3,TRBV12-3/TRBV12-4,TRBD1,many,CASSLRGLGGNTIYF,TGTGCCAGCAGTCTCAGGGGGCTAGGTGGAAACACCATATATTTT
TRBJ2-7,TRBV6-5,.,many,CASSSRTPSYEQYF,TGTGCCAGCAGTTCCAGGACACCCTCCTACGAGCAGTACTTC
TRBJ2-2,TRBV5-4,TRBD2,few,CASSLFAAGGGELFF,TGTGCCAGCAGCTTGTTCGCAGCGGGAGGGGGGGAGCTGTTTTTT
TRBJ2-5,TRBV6-1,.,many,CASSTQQSAETQYF,TGTGCCAGCAGTACACAACAGAGTGCAGAGACCCAGTACTTC
TRBJ1-5,TRBV6-1,.,many,CASSEAREYQPQHF,TGTGCCAGCAGTGAAGCGCGGGAGTATCAGCCCCAGCATTTT
TRBJ1-1,TRBV6-1,.,many,CASRRPGGQDTEAFF,TGTGCCAGCAGACGCCCCGGGGGTCAGGACACTGAAGCTTTCTTT
TRBJ2-2,TRBV28,.,.,CASSSPAGRDITGELFF,TGTGCCAGCAGCTCTCCCGCAGGACGGGACATCACCGGAGAGCTGTTTTTT
TRBJ1-5,TRBV10-3,TRBD1,many,CAISEGTALNQPQHF,TGTGCCATCAGTGAAGGGACAGCCCTCAATCAGCCCCAGCATTTT
TRBJ2-5,TRBV28,.,many,CASSLSRTPETQYF,TGTGCCAGCAGTTTATCTCGGACGCCAGAGACCCAGTACTTC
TRBJ2-7,TRBV5-1,.,many,CASSLGRPPYEQYF,TGCGCCAGCAGCTTGGGAAGGCCCCCCTACGAGCAGTACTTC
TRBJ1-6,TRBV28,.,.,CALRAGNSPLHF,TGTGCCCTGAGGGCAGGGAATTCACCCCTCCACTTT
TRBJ2-7,TRBV20-1,TRBD2,many,CSAAGVGYEQYF,TGCAGTGCTGCGGGAGTTGGCTACGAGCAGTACTTC
TRBJ2-5,TRBV9,.,.,CVSSVGVAENGETQYF,TGTGTCAGCAGCGTAGGAGTAGCGGAAAATGGGGAGACCCAGTACTTC
TRBJ1-6,TRBV7-8,TRBD1,.,CASSLGRGGDRGFSPLHF,TGTGCCAGCAGCTTAGGTCGGGGGGGGGACAGGGGTTTCTCACCCCTCCACTTT
TRBJ2-7,TRBV7-9,.,many,CASSPEVGQYEQYF,TGTGCCAGCAGCCCTGAGGTGGGGCAGTACGAGCAGTACTTC
TRBJ2-7,TRBV28,.,many,CASSLQGRGSYEQYF,TGTGCCAGCAGTTTACAGGGTAGGGGCTCCTACGAGCAGTACTTC
TRBJ1-1,TRBV12-3/TRBV12-4,.,.,CASRPPGSMNTEAFF,TGTGCCAGCAGACCCCCGGGAAGCATGAACACTGAAGCTTTCTTT
TRBJ1-1,TRBV4-1,.,few,CASSQGRTENTEAFF,TGCGCCAGCAGCCAAGGGCGGACGGAGAACACTGAAGCTTTCTTT
TRBJ2-5,TRBV10-2,.,many,CARAGQQETQYF,TGCGCCAGAGCTGGACAGCAAGAGACCCAGTACTTC
TRBJ1-1,TRBV30,.,many,CAWSPLIYAFF,TGTGCCTGGAGTCCCCTGATATATGCTTTCTTT
TRBJ1-1,TRBV12-3/TRBV12-4,.,many,CASSRRERAFF,TGTGCCAGCAGCCGCAGGGAGAGGGCTTTCTTT
TRBJ2-7,TRBV6-1,.,few,CASIRHTGPYEQYF,TGTGCCAGCATCCGACATACAGGTCCCTACGAGCAGTACTTC
TRBJ1-1,TRBV14,.,.,CASSRKRNTEAFF,TGTGCCAGCAGTCGGAAAAGGAACACTGAAGCTTTCTTT
TRBJ1-2,TRBV20-1,.,many,CSVGYYTF,TGCAGTGTAGGGTACTACACCTTC
TRBJ2-3,TRBV9,TRBD2,few,CASSDSKRGGTDTQYF,TGTGCCAGCAGCGACTCCAAGCGGGGGGGCACAGATACGCAGTATTTT
TRBJ2-5,TRBV9,TRBD1,.,CASSVMAGGQGETQYF,TGTGCCAGCAGCGTAATGGCAGGGGGCCAGGGAGAGACCCAGTACTTC
TRBJ2-5,TRBV29-1,.,many,CSVERTAYQETQYF,TGCAGCGTTGAAAGGACGGCGTACCAAGAGACCCAGTACTTC
TRBJ2-7,TRBV4-2,TRBD2,few,CASSLQLAGGPISYEQYF,TGTGCCAGCAGCCTTCAACTAGCGGGAGGGCCGATTTCCTACGAGCAGTACTTC
TRBJ2-3,TRBV12-3/TRBV12-4,.,many,CASSSPGSDTQYF,TGTGCCAGCTCCTCACCAGGGTCGGATACGCAGTATTTT
TRBJ2-5,TRBV14,.,many,CASSQVAGVNFETQYF,TGTGCCAGCAGCCAGGTTGCAGGGGTCAACTTCGAGACCCAGTACTTC
TRBJ2-3,TRBV12-3/TRBV12-4,TRBD2,many,CASIIAGVEDTQYF,TGTGCCAGCATCATAGCGGGAGTGGAAGATACGCAGTATTTT
TRBJ1-3,TRBV27,.,many,CVSSLSGTGNTIYF,TGTGTCAGCAGTTTATCAGGGACCGGAAACACCATATATTTT
TRBJ2-2,TRBV29-1,.,many,CSVPLGHGELFF,TGCAGCGTTCCCCTGGGCCACGGGGAGCTGTTTTTT
TRBJ2-2,TRBV30,TRBD2,.,CAWSSGLGAATGELFF,TGTGCCTGGAGTTCCGGACTAGGGGCCGCCACCGGGGAGCTGTTTTTT
TRBJ1-1,TRBV6-1,.,many,CASSKRGRVETEAFF,TGTGCCAGCAGTAAGAGGGGGAGAGTGGAAACTGAAGCTTTCTTT
TRBJ2-5,TRBV19,.,many,CASSSYTDQETQYF,TGTGCCAGTAGCAGCTACACAGACCAAGAGACCCAGTACTTC
TRBJ2-4,TRBV6-1,TRBD2,many,CASSDLAGDFKNIQYF,TGTGCCAGCAGTGATCTGGCGGGAGACTTTAAAAACATTCAGTACTTC
TRBJ2-7,TRBV6-1,.,.,CASRSGTRDYEQYF,TGTGCCAGCAGGTCCGGGACAAGAGACTACGAGCAGTACTTC
TRBJ2-7,TRBV30,.,.,CAWGVAEQYF,TGTGCCTGGGGAGTGGCCGAGCAGTACTTC
TRBJ2-5,TRBV12-3/TRBV12-4,.,many,CASSLALQGQETQYF,TGTGCCAGCAGTTTAGCACTACAGGGCCAAGAGACCCAGTACTTC
TRBJ2-7,TRBV4-1,.,few,CASSPLSVLAPRGYEQYF,TGCGCCAGCAGCCCGCTGTCTGTATTAGCGCCGCGCGGCTACGAGCAGTACTTC
TRBJ2-7,TRBV30,.,many,CASYRVGYEQYF,TGTGCCAGCTACAGGGTCGGCTACGAGCAGTACTTC